The clone carrying this TCR beta chain was picked up many times. Its antigen is still unknown. The CDR3 extends 3 residues past the end of the read, so its final part is completed from the germline J gene. Trimming removed 0 bases from V and 5 bases from J; junction bases left unmatched: 11. The CDR3 spans 17 residues. Germline values: CDR1 DFQATT, CDR2 SNEGSKA (reference sequence). Sequencing used immunoSEQ multiplex PCR; TCRdb keeps in-frame clones, though not all of them. Found here are around 57,000 clones, no singletons; the ten largest cover roughly 5.5%. The sample originates from a study of T cell clonality in common variable immunodeficiency. Study-level findings and limits: Compared with healthy controls, CVID subjects showed increased TCRbeta clonality, mostly in about a third.

The V gene is TRBV20-1, the J gene TRBJ2-2; 8 nucleotides agree with TRBD2. The sequenced sample was peripheral blood mononuclear cells. This TCR came from a person between 18 and 75 years old in good health. The part of the CDR3 DNA that was read is TGCAGTGCTAGAGATCTGGAAAGCGGGAGAGGAACCGGGGAG. This gives the protein CSARDLESGRGTGE. The whole CDR3 protein is CSARDLESGRGTGELFF.